These T cell receptor beta chains were read from a single sample in a study of Graves' ophthalmopathy and Graves' hyperthyroidism. A single record per CDR3 protein comes from TCRdb applying MiXCR to the multiplex PCR reads. The data contain 200,000 to 250,000 distinct CDR3 sequences, around a fifth of them seen just once; the ten biggest clones take up around 40%. The sequenced sample was peripheral blood. All receptors come from a woman aged 45-59 years with Graves' ophthalmopathy. Each CDR3 is given with its conserved first and last residue. The order of the fields is V gene, clone size, D gene, J gene, CDR3 DNA, CDR3 protein. D genes are given only for firm matches. Clone size is shown for a subset of rows, as once, few, many or a class of expanded clone.

>TRBV6-1|once|-|TRBJ1-1
TGTGCCAGCAGGGACGGGGGCGGCTCGAACACTGAAGCTTTCTTT
CASRDGGGSNTEAFF
>TRBV6-1|many|-|TRBJ2-5
TGTGCCAGCCACTCTGGTAGACAAGAGACCCAGTACTTC
CASHSGRQETQYF
>TRBV28|many|-|TRBJ2-7
TGTGCCAGCAGTGGGCACACTACCTACGAGCAGTACTTC
CASSGHTTYEQYF
>TRBV11-2|many|-|TRBJ2-7
TGTGCCAGCAGCTTTCCCCTTGCGGGACCCTCCTACGAGCAGTACTTC
CASSFPLAGPSYEQYF
>TRBV6-1|many|-|TRBJ2-3
TGTGCCAGCACCACCGGGCCTAGGGGATACACAGATACGCAGTATTTT
CASTTGPRGYTDTQYF
>TRBV11-3|few|TRBD2|TRBJ2-4
TGTGCCAGCAGCACCCGGACTAGCCCAAACATTCAGTACTTC
CASSTRTSPNIQYF
>TRBV9|many|-|TRBJ2-4
TGTGCCAGCAGCGCCTCGGTAGCCAAAAACATTCAGTACTTC
CASSASVAKNIQYF
>TRBV15|many|-|TRBJ1-1
TGTGCCACCAGCGAGAAGGGGGGTGGGAGAACTGAAGCTTTCTTT
CATSEKGGGRTEAFF
>TRBV29-1|-|-|TRBJ1-2
TGCAGCGTGGGGCGCAGAGGCTACACCTTC
CSVGRRGYTF
>TRBV12-3/TRBV12-4|many|TRBD2|TRBJ2-7
TGTGCCAGCAGCCATGGACTAGCGGGCGACGAGCAGTACTTC
CASSHGLAGDEQYF
>TRBV12-3/TRBV12-4|many|-|TRBJ2-4
TGTGCCAGCAGTCTAAGATCTTCGGCCAAAAACATTCAGTACTTC
CASSLRSSAKNIQYF
>TRBV19|-|TRBD1|TRBJ2-5
TGTGCCAGTAGATCATTGGGGGACAGAGAGACCCAGTACTTC
CASRSLGDRETQYF
>TRBV5-1|few|TRBD1|TRBJ2-7
TGCGCCAGCAGCTCAACAGGGGGCTATGGAGAGCAGTACTTC
CASSSTGGYGEQYF
>TRBV28|many|-|TRBJ1-2
TGTGCCAGCAGTGGGACTCTCAGGACAGCTAACTATGGCTACACCTTC
CASSGTLRTANYGYTF
>TRBV28|once|TRBD1|TRBJ2-7
TGTGCCAGCAGTTATCTTACAGGGGTTTCAGCCTACGAGCAGTACTTC
CASSYLTGVSAYEQYF
>TRBV24-1|many|-|TRBJ2-2
TGTGCCACCAGTGACTCCCGGACGGCGAACACCGGGGAGCTGTTTTTT
CATSDSRTANTGELFF
>TRBV6-2/TRBV6-3|many|-|TRBJ2-7
TGTGCCAGCAGTTATGTCTACGAGCAGTACTTC
CASSYVYEQYF
>TRBV28|many|-|TRBJ2-7
TGTGCCAGCAGTTTCGTTTACGAGCAGTACTTC
CASSFVYEQYF
>TRBV11-2|many|-|TRBJ2-5
TGTGCCAGCGCAGCTTGGGCGGAGACCCAGTACTTC
CASAAWAETQYF
>TRBV6-1|many|TRBD2|TRBJ2-7
TGTGCCAGCCACGTGACTAGCGGGACCTACGAGCAGTACTTC
CASHVTSGTYEQYF
>TRBV5-5|many|-|TRBJ2-7
TGTGCCAGCAGCTTGTATGGCTACGAGCAGTACTTC
CASSLYGYEQYF
>TRBV15|many|TRBD2|TRBJ2-7
TGTGCCACCAGCAGAGCTAGCGGAACTCTCCACGAGCAGTACTTC
CATSRASGTLHEQYF
>TRBV5-1|-|-|TRBJ1-1
TGCGCCAGCAGCGACCTGACGGGGGGTAGCACTGAAGCTTTCTTT
CASSDLTGGSTEAFF
>TRBV12-3/TRBV12-4|once|TRBD1|TRBJ1-5
TGTGCCAGCAGTACGCCGGACAGGGGGCGCGATCAGCCCCAGCATTTT
CASSTPDRGRDQPQHF
>TRBV20-1|many|TRBD2|TRBJ2-7
TGCAGTGCCGTTCCGGGACTAGCCGACGAGCAGTACTTC
CSAVPGLADEQYF
>TRBV6-4|many|TRBD2|TRBJ2-1
TGTGCCAGCAGCCTAGCGGGAGAGGGCTACAATGAGCAGTTCTTC
CASSLAGEGYNEQFF
>TRBV19|many|-|TRBJ1-5
TGTGCCAGTAGTTGGTGGGATCAGCCCCAGCATTTT
CASSWWDQPQHF
>TRBV2|few|-|TRBJ1-3
TGTGCCAGCAGCGCTAGGGGGGACACCATATATTTT
CASSARGDTIYF
>TRBV7-3|many|-|TRBJ2-5
TGTGCCAGCAGCTTAACTCTAGCGCCCGAAGAGACCCAGTACTTC
CASSLTLAPEETQYF
>TRBV10-3|many|TRBD1|TRBJ2-7
TGTGCCATCAGTGTCGGGGGGACAGGGCTGCCCTACGAGCAGTACTTC
CAISVGGTGLPYEQYF
>TRBV12-3/TRBV12-4|many|TRBD2|TRBJ2-6
TGTGCCAGCAGAAAAACTAGCGGGGTCTCTGGGGCCAACGTCCTGACTTTC
CASRKTSGVSGANVLTF
>TRBV6-1|-|-|TRBJ2-7
TGTGCCAGTAACAGGGATTTCTCCTACGAGCAGTACTTC
CASNRDFSYEQYF
>TRBV27|-|TRBD2|TRBJ2-7
TGTGCCAGCAGTGGATTAGCGGGAGAACACGAGCAGTACTTC
CASSGLAGEHEQYF
>TRBV12-3/TRBV12-4|many|TRBD1|TRBJ1-2
TGTGCCAGCACCCTAGGGACAGGCCCGGGTGGCTACACCTTC
CASTLGTGPGGYTF
>TRBV6-2/TRBV6-3|many|TRBD2|TRBJ2-1
TGTGCCAGCAGTTACCTAAGGGGACGCGGGAGAGGGTCCTACAATGGGCAGTTCTTC
CASSYLRGRGRGSYNGQFF
>TRBV11-2|-|-|TRBJ2-5
TGTGCCAGCAGCCCAAGCGGACAAAAAGAGACCCAGTACTTC
CASSPSGQKETQYF
>TRBV20-1|many|-|TRBJ2-3
TGCAGTGCTAGGGACAGTCGAGTCACAGATACGCAGTATTTT
CSARDSRVTDTQYF
>TRBV6-5|-|-|TRBJ2-7
TGTGCCAGCAGTTTGGACGGGTGGAGTGAGCAGTACTTC
CASSLDGWSEQYF
>TRBV12-3/TRBV12-4|-|-|TRBJ2-2
TGCGCCAGCAGCCAACCAATTAAGACCGGGGAGCTGTTTTTT
CASSQPIKTGELFF
>TRBV10-3|many|-|TRBJ1-5
TGTGCCATCAGTGAGTCGACAGCGGGGGGATCTCAGCCCCAGCATTTT
CAISESTAGGSQPQHF